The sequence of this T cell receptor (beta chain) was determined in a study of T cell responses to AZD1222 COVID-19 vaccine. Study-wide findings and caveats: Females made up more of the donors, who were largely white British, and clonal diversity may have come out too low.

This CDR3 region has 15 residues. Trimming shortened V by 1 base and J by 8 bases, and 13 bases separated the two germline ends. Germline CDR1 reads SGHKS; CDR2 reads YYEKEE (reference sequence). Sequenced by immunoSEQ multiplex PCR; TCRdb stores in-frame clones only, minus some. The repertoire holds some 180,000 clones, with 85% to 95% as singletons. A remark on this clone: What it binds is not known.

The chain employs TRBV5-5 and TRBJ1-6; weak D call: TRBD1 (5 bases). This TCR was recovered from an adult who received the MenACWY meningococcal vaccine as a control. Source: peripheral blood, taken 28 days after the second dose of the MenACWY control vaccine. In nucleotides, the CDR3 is TGTGCCAGCAGCTTGTCCGGGGTAGGGGATTCACCCCTCCACTTT. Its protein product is CASSLSGVGDSPLHF.